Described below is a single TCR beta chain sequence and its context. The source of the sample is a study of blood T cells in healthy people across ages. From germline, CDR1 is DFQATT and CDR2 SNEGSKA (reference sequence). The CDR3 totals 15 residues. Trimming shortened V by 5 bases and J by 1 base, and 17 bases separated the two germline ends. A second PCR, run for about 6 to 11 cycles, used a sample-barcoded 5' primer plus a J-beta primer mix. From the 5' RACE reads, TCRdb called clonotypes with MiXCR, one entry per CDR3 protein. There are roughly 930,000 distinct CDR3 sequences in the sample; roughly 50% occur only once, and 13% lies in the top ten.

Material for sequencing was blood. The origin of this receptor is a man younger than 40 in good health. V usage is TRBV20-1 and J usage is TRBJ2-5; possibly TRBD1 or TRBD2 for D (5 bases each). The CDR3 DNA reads TGCAGTGCTGAGCGTTTGGGGGTGGTCCAAGAGACCCAGTACTTC. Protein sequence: CSAERLGVVQETQYF.